Below are 31 T cell receptor beta chains sequenced from a single sample in a study of control samples from healthy donors and cancer patients. Sequencing was performed with immunoSEQ multiplex PCR; in TCRdb, only in-frame clones are kept and a portion is missing. The table lists roughly 130,000 clones, about 94% of them singletons. Sequencing was done on a sample of blood. Source of these receptors: a man aged 25-45 years in good health.

CDR3 region: CASSLNGNGYTF. CDR3 DNA sequence: TGTGCCAGCAGTTTAAATGGTAATGGCTACACCTTC. The chain carries TRBV27 and TRBJ1-2; unclear D gene. This CDR3 region has 12 residues. CDR1 MNHEY and CDR2 SMNVEV come from the germline V gene (reference sequence). Trimming pared 2 bases from V and 6 bases from J, leaving 7 bases between.

This clone was recorded at least ten times. The chain carries TRBV6-2 or TRBV6-3 and TRBJ1-5; 10 positions match TRBD1. The CDR3 covers 15 residues. V trimming: 4 bases; J trimming: 7 bases; junction bases outside the gene matches: 7. Germline values: CDR1 MNHEY, CDR2 SVGEGT. CDR3 bases: TGTGCCAGCAGTTCCGGGACAGGGGAGAGCCAGCCCCAGCATTTT. As protein: CASSSGTGESQPQHF.

The chain couples TRBV7-9 to TRBJ1-6; 8 nucleotides match TRBD1. The trim removed 2 bases at V and 0 bases at J, leaving 0 bases unmatched. This CDR3 spans 16 amino acids. The germline CDR1 and CDR2 sequences are SEHNR and FQNEAQ (reference sequence). The CDR3 DNA follows: TGTGCCAGCAGCTTAACAGGGGGCTCCTATAATTCACCCCTCCACTTT. Protein: CASSLTGGSYNSPLHF.

The V call is TRBV5-5, the J call TRBJ1-2; TRBD1 might be the D (5 bases). The CDR3 sequence is 14 residues long. Trimming took off 3 bases at V and 4 bases at J, with 13 bases between the two ends. CDR1 is SGHKS, CDR2 YYEKEE, per germline (reference sequence). This CDR3 reads CASSSGPGVYGYTF. The CDR3 DNA reads TGTGCCAGCAGCTCGGGGCCGGGCGTCTATGGCTACACCTTC.

The V call is TRBV9, the J call TRBJ2-2, with 8 bases lining up with TRBD2. J gave up 1 base and V 0 bases, and 2 bases lay outside the gene matches. The CDR3 covers 16 residues. Germline V gene lookup returns CDR1 SGDLS and CDR2 YYNGEE. Here the CDR3 DNA reads TGTGCCAGCAGCGTAGCCGGGGGGGGGAACACCGGGGAGCTGTTTTTT. This encodes CASSVAGGGNTGELFF. Complete variable domain (other parts from reference TRBV9 and TRBJ2-2): DSGVTQTPKHLITATGQRVTLRCSPRSGDLSVYWYQQSLDQGLQFLIQYYNGEERAKGNILERFSAQQFPDLHSELNLSSLELGDSALYFCASSVAGGGNTGELFFGEGSRLTVL.

The chain links TRBV30 to TRBJ1-1, with 7 bases matching TRBD1. Losses at the gene ends were 7 bases for V and 5 bases for J; bases not matched to a gene: 7. This CDR3 has 12 residues. CDR1 and CDR2 from the germline V gene are GTSNPN and SVGIG (reference sequence). CDR3 nucleotide sequence: TGTGCCTTGGCACAGGGGAGGACTGAAGCTTTCTTT. The encoded protein is CALAQGRTEAFF.

A word on this clone: The sample has other DNA sequences that encode this CDR3 too. The V and J genes are TRBV7-2 and TRBJ1-1; D gene uncertain. The V end lost 2 bases, the J end lost 0 bases, and 4 bases lay between the germline ends. Germline V gene sequence: CDR1 SGHTA, CDR2 FQGNSA. This CDR3 has 13 residues. The CDR3 loop reads CASSLTLNTEAFF. CDR3 nucleotide sequence: TGTGCCAGCAGCTTAACGTTGAACACTGAAGCTTTCTTT. The full variable domain, with the rest looked up from reference TRBV7-2 and TRBJ1-1, is GAGVSQSPSNKVTEKGKDVELRCDPISGHTALYWYRQSLGQGLEFLIYFQGNSAPDKSGLPSDRFSAERTGGSVSTLTIQRTQQEDSAVYLCASSLTLNTEAFFGQGTRLTVV.

V gene TRBV18 combines with J gene TRBJ2-2; D gene unclear. This CDR3 region has 14 residues. Trimming cost V 6 bases and J 7 bases, with 15 bases left between them. Germline V gene data show CDR1 as KGHSH and CDR2 as LQKENI. CDR3 coding DNA: TGTGCCAGCTCGGACCAAGAGTACGACGGGGAGCTGTTTTTT. This translates into CASSDQEYDGELFF.

This sequence joins TRBV9 and TRBJ2-2; 9 bases are a match to TRBD2. Unmatched junction bases numbered 12, after V lost 3 bases and J lost 6 bases. The CDR3 is 17 amino acids. Looked up from germline, CDR1 is SGDLS and CDR2 is YYNGEE. DNA for the CDR3: TGTGCCAGCAGCGCAGTCCAGGTAGCGGGGGTATCCGGGGAGCTGTTTTTT. Translation: CASSAVQVAGVSGELFF.

This chain uses TRBV7-6 with TRBJ2-5; TRBD1 matches 7 bases. Germline V CDR1 and CDR2: SGHVS, FNYEAQ. The CDR3 covers 16 residues. J lost 5 bases, V lost 5 bases, and 14 bases had no gene match. The chain's CDR3 is CASSPGPGQFMETQYF. DNA for the CDR3: TGTGCCAGCAGCCCCGGACCGGGACAGTTTATGGAGACCCAGTACTTC.

The chain is built from TRBV7-2 and TRBJ2-3; 11 nucleotides line up with TRBD2. V trimming: 1 base; J trimming: 0 bases; junction bases outside the gene matches: 6. The CDR3 has 18 residues. In germline, CDR1 is SGHTA, CDR2 FQGNSA. DNA of the CDR3: TGTGCCAGCAGCTTAGTTTGGTCTAGCGGGGGGAGCACAGATACGCAGTATTTT. Amino acids: CASSLVWSSGGSTDTQYF.

This sequence joins TRBV27 and TRBJ2-5, with 11 bases aligning to TRBD1. CDR1 MNHEY and CDR2 SMNVEV come from the germline V gene (reference sequence). The CDR3 runs to 15 residues. Losses at the gene ends were 2 bases for V and 5 bases for J; bases not matched to a gene: 4. The CDR3 spells CASSLRTGGLETQYF. The CDR3 nucleotides are TGTGCCAGCAGTTTAAGGACAGGGGGCCTGGAGACCCAGTACTTC.

Note on this clone: This sample includes further DNA sequences coding for the same CDR3. V is TRBV27 and J is TRBJ2-7; TRBD2 matches at 10 bases. CDR3 length: 14 residues. CDR1 is MNHEY, CDR2 SMNVEV, per germline (reference sequence). J was trimmed by 3 bases and V by 3 bases; bases with no gene match: 2. CDR3 sequence (DNA): TGTGCCAGCAGTTTTGCTAGCGGGGGCTACGAGCAGTACTTC. Protein product: CASSFASGGYEQYF.

The chain recombines TRBV4-1 with TRBJ1-5, with D unresolved. This CDR3 has 15 residues. CDR1 MGHRA and CDR2 YSYEKL come from the germline V gene. V was shortened by 4 bases and J by 0 bases, with 10 bases between the two germline ends. CDR3 residues: CASSLGSYSNQPQHF. In DNA, the CDR3 is TGCGCCAGCAGCCTTGGGAGTTATAGCAATCAGCCCCAGCATTTT.

The CDR3 region has the DNA TGTGCCAGCAGTGTCGGACAGGACAATCAGCCCCAGCATTTT. Translation gives CASSVGQDNQPQHF. This chain joins TRBV2 and TRBJ1-5, with 7 bases matching TRBD1. J lost 3 bases, V lost 4 bases, and 3 bases had no gene match. CDR3 length: 14 amino acids. Germline assignment: CDR1 SNHLY and CDR2 FYNNEI.

The CDR3 DNA reads as TGTGCCAGCAGCGCTGAACTTGACAGAACTTCTGGAAACACCATATATTTT. Translating it yields CASSAELDRTSGNTIYF. V gene TRBV3-1 (or the pseudogene TRBV3-2) combines with J gene TRBJ1-3, with a tentative D call TRBD1 (5 bases). V was trimmed by 5 bases and J by 1 base, leaving 18 bases between them. CDR1 is LGHDT and CDR2 is YNNKEL in the germline V gene (reference sequence). This CDR3 has 17 amino acids.

The chain has TRBV5-4 and TRBJ2-7; 7 bases are a match to TRBD1. The junction had 4 bases not matched to a gene; V was cut back by 1 base and J by 3 bases. CDR1 and CDR2 (germline): SGHNT, YYREEE (reference sequence). The CDR3 contains 14 residues. The CDR3: CASSLMTGNYEQYF. CDR3 DNA sequence: TGTGCCAGCAGCTTGATGACAGGGAACTACGAGCAGTACTTC.

This clone has a single count. The chain links TRBV30 to TRBJ2-3; 9 bases agree with TRBD1. The CDR3 totals 15 residues. Trimming removed 1 base from V and 2 bases from J; junction bases left unmatched: 4. The germline V gene encodes CDR1 GTSNPN and CDR2 SVGIG (reference sequence). The CDR3 coding sequence is TGTGCCTGGAGTGAGGGACAGGGTAACACAGATACGCAGTATTTT. It specifies CAWSEGQGNTDTQYF.

This chain joins TRBV28 and TRBJ1-4; D possibly corresponds to TRBD1 (6 bases). The V gene lost 5 bases and the J gene lost 3 bases, with 16 bases spanning the gap. The CDR3 has 16 residues. Germline assignment: CDR1 MDHEN and CDR2 SYDVKM. The DNA of the CDR3 is TGTGCCAGCAGTCATCTTTACAGGGAGGCTAATGAAAAACTGTTTTTT. It encodes CASSHLYREANEKLFF.

The chain joins TRBV7-2 to TRBJ1-6; a possible D gene is TRBD1 (5 bases). CDR1 is SGHTA, CDR2 FQGNSA, per germline. The CDR3 length is 14 residues. Trimming left V 5 bases short and J 10 bases short, with 15 bases between. In DNA, the CDR3 is TGTGCCAGCAGCCCAACCGGGGGAGGATCACCCCTCCACTTT. This codes for CASSPTGGGSPLHF.

The chain carries TRBV7-9 and TRBJ1-1; D remains ambiguous. Trimming shortened V by 7 bases and J by 1 base, and 16 bases separated the two germline ends. The CDR3 has 15 residues. Germline CDR1 reads SEHNR; CDR2 reads FQNEAQ (reference sequence). The CDR3 nucleotides read TGTGCCAGCACCCAATTTCCCGGTCAGAACACTGAAGCTTTCTTT. This translates into CASTQFPGQNTEAFF.

The rearrangement links TRBV28 to TRBJ2-5; 7 bases match TRBD2. J was trimmed by 4 bases and V by 3 bases; bases with no gene match: 5. This CDR3 is built from 14 residues. From germline, CDR1 is MDHEN and CDR2 SYDVKM. The CDR3 loop is CASSFVPSGETQYF. The CDR3 coding sequence is TGTGCCAGCAGTTTCGTTCCTAGCGGAGAGACCCAGTACTTC.

V gene TRBV10-1 combines with J gene TRBJ2-2, with a possible D match to TRBD1 (6 bases). CDR1 and CDR2 from the germline V gene are WNHNN and SYGVQD (reference sequence). The CDR3 has 18 amino acids. V dropped 8 bases and J dropped 0 bases, with 22 bases sitting between them. In nucleotides, the CDR3 is TGCGCCAGCGGAGAACCCACTGGACAGCGAACGAACACCGGGGAGCTGTTTTTT. Amino acids: CASGEPTGQRTNTGELFF.

V usage is TRBV14 and J usage is TRBJ2-7; tentatively, D is TRBD1 (5 bases). The V gene lost 1 base and the J gene lost 3 bases, with 10 bases spanning the gap. Germline V gene data show CDR1 as SGHDN and CDR2 as FVKESK. The CDR3 is made up of 14 amino acids. CDR3: CASSQGLQGYEQYF. CDR3 DNA: TGTGCCAGCAGCCAAGGCCTCCAGGGCTACGAGCAGTACTTC.

This CDR3 is CASSTSTVYNEQFF. In DNA, the CDR3 is TGTGCCAGTAGTACCTCGACAGTTTACAATGAGCAGTTCTTC. V is TRBV19 and J is TRBJ2-1; D is possibly TRBD1 (5 bases). The CDR3 spans 14 residues. V lost 4 bases and J 4 bases, leaving 11 bases between the germline ends. Germline values: CDR1 LNHDA, CDR2 SQIVND (reference sequence).

This CDR3 is CASSLGLRAQHF. The CDR3 coding sequence is TGTGCCAGCAGCTTGGGTCTACGGGCCCAGCATTTT. The V gene is TRBV5-6, the J gene TRBJ1-5, with D unresolved. The V end was cut by 0 bases, the J end by 11 bases, with 9 bases between. CDR3 length: 12 residues. Germline V lookup: CDR1 SGHDT, CDR2 YYEEEE.

The chain joins TRBV9 to TRBJ2-2, with 8 nucleotides matching TRBD1. V trimming: 0 bases; J trimming: 5 bases; junction bases outside the gene matches: 9. The CDR3 is 17 amino acids. The germline CDR1 and CDR2 sequences are SGDLS and YYNGEE. The CDR3 DNA reads TGTGCCAGCAGCGTAGGGATAAGGACAGGGAGGACCGGGGAGCTGTTTTTT. Protein product: CASSVGIRTGRTGELFF.

This sequence joins TRBV30 and TRBJ2-5; 13 bases map to TRBD2. Germline V gene lookup returns CDR1 GTSNPN and CDR2 SVGIG (reference sequence). The CDR3 runs 14 residues. Losses at the gene ends were 7 bases for V and 5 bases for J; bases not matched to a gene: 7. CDR3 region: CAYQGLAGMETQYF. The CDR3 DNA is TGTGCCTACCAGGGACTAGCGGGGATGGAGACCCAGTACTTC.

The rearrangement links TRBV5-1 to TRBJ2-1, with 7 bases fitting TRBD2. Germline V gene data show CDR1 as SGHRS and CDR2 as YFSETQ. The trim removed 6 bases at V and 5 bases at J, leaving 8 bases unmatched. The CDR3 has 14 residues. CDR3 coding DNA: TGCGCCAGCAAACGGGCGGGGGAAGACAATGAGCAGTTCTTC. Translating gives CASKRAGEDNEQFF.

The gene calls are TRBV11-2 and TRBJ1-1; no clear D. The CDR3 sequence is 9 residues long. Trimming left V 8 bases short and J 7 bases short, with 5 bases between. The germline V gene encodes CDR1 SGHAT and CDR2 FQNNGV. This CDR3 is CASGNEAFF. Written as DNA, the CDR3 is TGTGCCAGCGGAAATGAAGCTTTCTTT.

The chain links TRBV6-6 to TRBJ1-4; D ambiguous. CDR1 and CDR2 (germline): MNHNY, SVGAGI (reference sequence). The CDR3 has 15 amino acids. V lost 2 bases, J lost 7 bases, and 14 bases lay in between. CDR3 sequence: CASSYQSGSGEKLFF. In DNA form, the CDR3 reads TGTGCCAGCAGTTACCAGTCGGGCTCGGGTGAAAAACTGTTTTTT.